The 5 T cell receptor beta chains in this list originate from one sample, sequenced in a study of Graves' ophthalmopathy and Graves' hyperthyroidism. Amplification of the TCR beta CDR3 regions used RNA transcripts (as template). Second-round multiplex PCR came after a first-round RT-PCR that employed HTBI primers. TCRdb fed the multiplex PCR reads into MiXCR, producing one record per CDR3 protein. This table holds around 670,000 distinct CDR3 sequences, roughly two fifths found once. The sample comprised peripheral blood. These receptors all come from an adult man with Graves' ophthalmopathy.

The DNA for the CDR3 is TGCAGTGCTAGCAAACCGGGACTAGCGGGAGGGCCCTACGAGCAGTACTTC. It encodes CSASKPGLAGGPYEQYF. The chain combines TRBV20-1 with TRBJ2-7; 16 positions agree with TRBD2. Per germline, CDR1 DFQATT and CDR2 SNEGSKA (reference sequence). V lost 3 bases and J lost 2; bases outside the gene matches: 7. This CDR3 has 17 residues.

This clonotype was recorded at least ten times. The chain carries TRBV29-1 and TRBJ2-7; D not resolved. Trimming pared 3 bases from V and 6 bases from J, leaving 18 bases between. This CDR3 spans 14 amino acids. Per the germline V gene, CDR1 is SQVTM and CDR2 is ANQGSEA. CDR3 DNA: TGCAGCGTTGAGAGCTCCAAGCCCGGATTCGAGCAGTACTTC. Amino acids: CSVESSKPGFEQYF.

Concerning this clonotype itself: An end of the junction differs from the germline gene, which may be a read error. The CDR3 loop is CASSLSHSWGRTEAFF. Written as DNA, the CDR3 is TGTGCCAGCAGTTTATCGCATTCTTGGGGGCGAACTGAAGCTTTCTTT. V and J are TRBV10-3 and TRBJ1-1; TRBD1 is a possible D gene (6 bases). This CDR3 has 16 amino acids. From germline, CDR1 is ENHRY and CDR2 SYGVKD.

In this sample, this clonotype turned up many times. The chain carries TRBV20-1 and TRBJ1-1, with D uncertain. V was shortened by 2 bases and J by 4 bases, with 11 bases between the two germline ends. The CDR3 consists of 13 residues. The germline V gene encodes CDR1 DFQATT and CDR2 SNEGSKA (reference sequence). Here the CDR3 DNA reads TGCAGTGCTAGACAGGTGTCGCCCACTGAAGCTTTCTTT. Translated, it gives CSARQVSPTEAFF.

This clonotype was found many times. The CDR3 protein is CSVELQSPGYTF. CDR3 sequence (DNA): TGCAGCGTTGAATTACAGTCCCCGGGCTACACCTTC. The chain combines TRBV29-1 with TRBJ1-2; D call uncertain. Trimming cost V 2 bases and J 8 bases, with 12 bases left between them. The germline V gene has CDR1 SQVTM and CDR2 ANQGSEA. The CDR3 totals 12 residues.